One sample yielded the 14 T cell receptor beta chains listed below, sequenced in a study of cytomegalovirus exposure and HLA in healthy donors. The PCR ran on 60 Vbeta and 13 Jbeta primers. Using immunoSEQ multiplex PCR, the repertoire was profiled, and TCRdb retains in-frame clones only, with some absent. The sample has fewer than 200,000 clones, over 75% seen once. The sample was PBMCs. The receptor set was obtained from a woman younger than 35 in good health and CMV-seronegative.

About this clone itself: The same CDR3 arises from other DNA sequences in this sample as well. The genes are TRBV9 and TRBJ2-7, with 7 bases fitting TRBD2. Germline V gene lookup returns CDR1 SGDLS and CDR2 YYNGEE. The trim removed 0 bases at V and 0 bases at J, leaving 3 bases unmatched. The CDR3 spans 15 residues. CDR3 DNA: TGTGCCAGCAGCGTAGCTAGCGGCCCCTCCTACGAGCAGTACTTC. It yields the protein CASSVASGPSYEQYF.

The rearrangement uses TRBV6-1 and TRBJ1-2; D call uncertain. Trimming cost V 1 base and J 8 bases, with 14 bases left between them. Germline V gives CDR1 MNHNS, CDR2 SASEGT. The CDR3 consists of 14 residues. In nucleotides, the CDR3 is TGTGCCAGCAGTGAAGGCACAGAACCTGGGGGCTACACCTTC. It yields the protein CASSEGTEPGGYTF.

V and J are TRBV18 and TRBJ1-2; 10 positions match TRBD1. Germline trimming cut 0 bases from V and 3 bases from J; bases unmatched to any gene: 19. CDR1 and CDR2 from the germline V gene are KGHSH and LQKENI. This CDR3 contains 21 residues. The CDR3 region has the DNA TGTGCCAGCTCACCACCTCCGAGCCAAAAACTCGACAGGGGGCGACACTATGGCTACACCTTC. Translation gives CASSPPPSQKLDRGRHYGYTF.

The CDR3, as DNA: TGTGCCAGCAGTCCAAGTCGCCAGGCTTACAATGAGCAGTTCTTC. This gives the protein CASSPSRQAYNEQFF. The rearrangement links TRBV27 to TRBJ2-1; D remains unclear. The CDR3 is 15 amino acids. V lost 5 bases, J lost 4 bases, and 15 bases lay in between. The germline V gene encodes CDR1 MNHEY and CDR2 SMNVEV (reference sequence).

Points on this clone: Different DNA sequences within this sample yield the same CDR3. The chain carries TRBV18 and TRBJ2-5; 10 bases fit TRBD1. The trim removed 3 bases at V and 5 bases at J, leaving 0 bases unmatched. This CDR3 is 13 amino acids long. The germline gives CDR1 KGHSH, CDR2 LQKENI. CDR3 protein: CASSPGQGETQYF. CDR3 in DNA: TGTGCCAGCTCACCGGGACAGGGGGAGACCCAGTACTTC.

This sequence joins TRBV6-5 and TRBJ2-2, with 8 positions matching TRBD1. The CDR3 sequence is 15 residues long. Per the germline V gene, CDR1 is MNHEY and CDR2 is SVGAGI. V shed 4 bases and J 6 bases; nucleotides not matched to a gene: 7. This CDR3 is CASSSGQGRAGELFF. CDR3 nucleotide sequence: TGTGCCAGCAGTTCCGGACAGGGTCGGGCCGGGGAGCTGTTTTTT.

In DNA form, the CDR3 reads TGTGCCAGCAGAATGGAGGCTAACTCCTATAATTCACCCCTCCACTTT. This translates into CASRMEANSYNSPLHF. The chain is built from TRBV27 and TRBJ1-6, with unresolved D. CDR1 and CDR2 from the germline V gene are MNHEY and SMNVEV (reference sequence). CDR3 size: 16 residues. V was clipped by 6 bases and J by 0 bases, with 12 bases between them.

The chain joins TRBV28 to TRBJ2-7; 7 bases fit TRBD1. V shed 6 bases and J 2 bases; nucleotides not matched to a gene: 10. The CDR3 is 15 amino acids. Germline V gene lookup returns CDR1 MDHEN and CDR2 SYDVKM. DNA of the CDR3: TGTGCCAGCAGGATCTCCGGGACAGTTCCCTACGAGCAGTACTTC. This gives the protein CASRISGTVPYEQYF.

The chain combines TRBV7-9 with TRBJ2-1; 10 bases match TRBD2. V gave up 1 base and J gave up 3 bases; unmatched junction bases: 0. Germline CDR1 and CDR2: SEHNR and FQNEAQ (reference sequence). The CDR3 loop spans 15 amino acids. The CDR3: CASSLGTSGYNEQFF. In nucleotides, the CDR3 is TGTGCCAGCAGCTTAGGGACTAGCGGCTACAATGAGCAGTTCTTC. Combining the CDR3 with reference TRBV7-9 and TRBJ2-1 gives the whole variable domain DTGVSQNPRHKITKRGQNVTFRCDPISEHNRLYWYRQTLGQGPEFLTYFQNEAQLEKSRLLSDRFSAERPKGSFSTLEIQRTEQGDSAMYLCASSLGTSGYNEQFFGPGTRLTVL.

The gene calls are TRBV7-3 and TRBJ1-1; 10 bases match TRBD1. This CDR3 has 13 amino acids. J gave up 7 bases and V 5 bases, and 4 bases lay outside the gene matches. Germline CDR1 reads SGHTA; CDR2 reads FQGTGA. CDR3 coding DNA: TGTGCCAGCAGCCCTCGGGACAGGGGTGAAGCTTTCTTT. Its protein is CASSPRDRGEAFF.

The chain joins TRBV6-6 to TRBJ2-7; 7 bases align to TRBD1. The junction had 6 bases not matched to a gene; V was cut back by 6 bases and J by 4 bases. The CDR3 consists of 13 residues. Germline loops: CDR1 MNHNY, CDR2 SVGAGI (reference sequence). The CDR3 loop is CASSQVQGYEQYF. In nucleotides, the CDR3 is TGTGCCAGCAGCCAGGTACAGGGGTACGAGCAGTACTTC.

This clone was observed once. The chain has TRBV5-1 and TRBJ2-5; 9 nucleotides agree with TRBD2. CDR3 length: 15 residues. V lost 2 bases to trimming and J lost 4 bases; unmatched junction nucleotides: 6. CDR1 is SGHRS and CDR2 is YFSETQ in the germline V gene. CDR3 nucleotides: TGCGCCAGCAGCTTTGCGGGAGGGCCGGTAGAGACCCAGTACTTC. It yields the protein CASSFAGGPVETQYF.

The chain recombines TRBV28 with TRBJ1-5; D is ambiguous. This CDR3 is built from 12 residues. The V and J ends lost 7 bases and 7 bases respectively, with 11 bases between them. The V gene's germline CDR1 is MDHEN and CDR2 SYDVKM. This CDR3 is CASTLEHQPQHF. The CDR3 nucleotides read TGTGCCAGCACCCTGGAGCACCAGCCCCAGCATTTT. The full variable domain, its missing parts supplied by reference TRBV28 and TRBJ1-5, is DVKVTQSSRYLVKRTGEKVFLECVQDMDHENMFWYRQDPGLGLRLIYFSYDVKMKEKGDIPEGYSVSREKKERFSLILESASTNQTSMYLCASTLEHQPQHFGDGTRLSIL.

The V and J genes are TRBV13 and TRBJ1-2, with 12 bases identical to TRBD1. Unmatched junction bases numbered 4, after V lost 0 bases and J lost 8 bases. This CDR3 comprises 15 residues. CDR1 PRHDT and CDR2 FYEKMQ come from the germline V gene (reference sequence). In DNA form, the CDR3 reads TGTGCCAGCAGCTTAGGAGAAGGGACAGGGGGCGGCTACACCTTC. Translated: CASSLGEGTGGGYTF.